The sequence of this T cell receptor beta chain was determined in a study of vaccination and CD4 T cells after COVID-19. About the study: From HCoV-229E, HCoV-OC43, HCoV-NL63 and SARS-CoV-2, overlapping spike peptides were used to stimulate the cells.

Study conclusions and caveats: It was observed that, in convalescent patients, a median around 87% of reactive clones arose only post-vaccination. Spike mono-reactivity was found in 304 of 307 vaccine-specific clones from convalescent patients.

Time point: late sampling 161 to 241 days after vaccination in a few convalescent patients. This sample's treatment: approximately nine-day PBMC culture with coronavirus spike peptide pools or control peptides (ViraFEST assay). The study sequenced cultured CD4+ T cell DNA using the Oncomine TCR Beta short-read assay. Using the QIAamp micro DNA kit, genomic DNA was extracted from the CD4+ T cells that had been cultured. TCRdb independently ran MiXCR on the PCR reads; one entry per CDR3 protein. The table lists 20,000 to 30,000 distinct CDR3 sequences, around 30% of them singletons. Looked up from germline, CDR1 is SGHRS and CDR2 is YFSETQ. J lost 7 bases, V lost 7 bases, and 12 bases had no gene match. The CDR3 contains 15 residues. As to this clonotype: Its matching antigen is unknown.

This clonotype originated in a human donor who had recovered from COVID-19. This sample comprised CD4+ T cells from blood, cultured in vitro, obtained about 7 months after SARS-CoV-2 vaccination. The V and J genes are TRBV5-1 and TRBJ2-1, with 9 bases matching TRBD2. CDR3 coding DNA: TGCGCCAGCGAAACGGGCGGGAGGGCCAGTAATGAGCAGTTCTTC. This sequence encodes CASETGGRASNEQFF. The complete variable domain, with remaining parts taken from reference TRBV5-1 and TRBJ2-1, reads KAGVTQTPRYLIKTRGQQVTLSCSPISGHRSVSWYQQTPGQGLQFLFEYFSETQRNKGNFPGRFSGRQFSNSRSEMNVSTLELGDSALYLCASETGGRASNEQFFGPGTRLTVL.